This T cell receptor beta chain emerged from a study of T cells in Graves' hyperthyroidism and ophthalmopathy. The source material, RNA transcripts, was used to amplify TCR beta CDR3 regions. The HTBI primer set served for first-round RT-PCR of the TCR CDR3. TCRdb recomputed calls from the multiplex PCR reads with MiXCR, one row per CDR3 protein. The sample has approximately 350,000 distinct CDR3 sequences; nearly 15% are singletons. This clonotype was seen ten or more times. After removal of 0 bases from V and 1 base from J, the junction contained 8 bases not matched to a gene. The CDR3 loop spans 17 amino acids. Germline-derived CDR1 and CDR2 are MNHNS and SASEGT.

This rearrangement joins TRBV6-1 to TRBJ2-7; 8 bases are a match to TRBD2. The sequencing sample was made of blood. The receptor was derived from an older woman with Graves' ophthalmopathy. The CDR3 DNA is TGTGCCAGCAGTGAAGCTTTTCAACTAGCGGTATCCTACGAGCAGTACTTC. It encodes CASSEAFQLAVSYEQYF.